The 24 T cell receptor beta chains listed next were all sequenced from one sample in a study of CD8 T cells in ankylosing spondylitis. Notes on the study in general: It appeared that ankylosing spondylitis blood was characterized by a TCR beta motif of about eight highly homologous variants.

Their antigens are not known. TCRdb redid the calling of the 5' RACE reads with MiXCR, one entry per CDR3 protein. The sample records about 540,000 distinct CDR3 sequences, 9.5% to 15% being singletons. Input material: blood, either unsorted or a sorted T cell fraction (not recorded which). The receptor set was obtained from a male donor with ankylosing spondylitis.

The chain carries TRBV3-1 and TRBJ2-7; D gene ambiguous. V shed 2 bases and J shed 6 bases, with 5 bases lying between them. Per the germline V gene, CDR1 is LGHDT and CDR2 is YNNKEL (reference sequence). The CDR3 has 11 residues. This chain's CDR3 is CASSQQAEQYF. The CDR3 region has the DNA TGTGCCAGCAGCCAACAGGCCGAGCAGTACTTC.

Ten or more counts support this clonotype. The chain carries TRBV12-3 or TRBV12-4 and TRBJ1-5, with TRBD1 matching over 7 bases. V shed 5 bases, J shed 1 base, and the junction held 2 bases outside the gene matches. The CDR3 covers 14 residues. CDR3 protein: CASSPTGSNQPQHF. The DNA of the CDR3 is TGTGCCAGCAGTCCGACAGGGAGCAATCAGCCCCAGCATTTT.

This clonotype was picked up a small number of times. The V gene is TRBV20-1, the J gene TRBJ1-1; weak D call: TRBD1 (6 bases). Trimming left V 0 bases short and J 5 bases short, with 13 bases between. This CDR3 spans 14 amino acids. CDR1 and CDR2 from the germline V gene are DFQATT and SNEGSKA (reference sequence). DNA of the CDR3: TGCAGTGCTAGAGAAGCAGGGGAGGAAACTGAAGCTTTCTTT. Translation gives CSAREAGEETEAFF.

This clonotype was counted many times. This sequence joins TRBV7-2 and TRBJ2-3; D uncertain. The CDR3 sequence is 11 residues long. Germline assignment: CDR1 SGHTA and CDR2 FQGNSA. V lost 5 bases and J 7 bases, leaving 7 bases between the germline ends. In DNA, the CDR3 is TGTGCCAGCAGCGCACGGAATACGCAGTATTTT. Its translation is CASSARNTQYF.

CDR3 in amino acids: CAISASGTSGPQETQYF. DNA of the CDR3: TGTGCCATCAGTGCATCTGGGACTAGCGGGCCTCAAGAGACCCAGTACTTC. V usage is TRBV10-3 and J usage is TRBJ2-5; TRBD2 matches 12 bases. Trimming at V came to 4 bases and at J to 2 bases, leaving 8 bases not matched to a gene. From germline, CDR1 is ENHRY and CDR2 SYGVKD. The CDR3 is 17 residues long.

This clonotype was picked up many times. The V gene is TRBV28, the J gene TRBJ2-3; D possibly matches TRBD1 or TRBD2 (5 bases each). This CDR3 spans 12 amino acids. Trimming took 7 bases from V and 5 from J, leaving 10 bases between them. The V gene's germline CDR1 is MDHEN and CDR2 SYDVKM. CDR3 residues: CASNPGRDTQYF. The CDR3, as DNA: TGTGCCAGCAACCCGGGGCGAGATACGCAGTATTTT. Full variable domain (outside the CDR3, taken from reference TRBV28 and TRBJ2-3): DVKVTQSSRYLVKRTGEKVFLECVQDMDHENMFWYRQDPGLGLRLIYFSYDVKMKEKGDIPEGYSVSREKKERFSLILESASTNQTSMYLCASNPGRDTQYFGPGTRLTVL.

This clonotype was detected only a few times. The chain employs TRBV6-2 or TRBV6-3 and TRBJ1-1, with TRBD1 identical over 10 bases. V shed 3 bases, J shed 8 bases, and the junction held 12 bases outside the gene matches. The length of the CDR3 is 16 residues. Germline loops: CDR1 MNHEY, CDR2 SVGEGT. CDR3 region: CASSYPYGTGASEAFF. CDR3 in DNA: TGTGCCAGCAGTTATCCCTACGGGACAGGGGCCTCGGAAGCTTTCTTT.

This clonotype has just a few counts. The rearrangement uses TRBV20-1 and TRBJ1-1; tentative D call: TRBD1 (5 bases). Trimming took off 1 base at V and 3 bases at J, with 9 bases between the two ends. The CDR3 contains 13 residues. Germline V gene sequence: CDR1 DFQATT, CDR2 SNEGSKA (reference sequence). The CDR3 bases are TGCAGTGCTAGAGCAGGGCGGGACACTGAAGCTTTCTTT. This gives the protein CSARAGRDTEAFF.

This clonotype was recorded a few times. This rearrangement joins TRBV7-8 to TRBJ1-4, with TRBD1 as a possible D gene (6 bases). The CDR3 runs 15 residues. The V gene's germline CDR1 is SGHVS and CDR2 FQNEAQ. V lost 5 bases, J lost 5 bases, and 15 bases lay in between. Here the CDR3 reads CASSPAQGNNEKLFF. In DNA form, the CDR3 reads TGTGCCAGCAGCCCAGCCCAGGGGAACAATGAAAAACTGTTTTTT.

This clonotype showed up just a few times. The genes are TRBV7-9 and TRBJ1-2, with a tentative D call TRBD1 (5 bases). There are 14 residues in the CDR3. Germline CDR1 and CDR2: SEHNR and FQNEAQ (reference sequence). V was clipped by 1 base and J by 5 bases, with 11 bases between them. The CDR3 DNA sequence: TGTGCCAGCAGCTTAGTTTCAGGGAATTATGGCTACACCTTC. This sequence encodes CASSLVSGNYGYTF.

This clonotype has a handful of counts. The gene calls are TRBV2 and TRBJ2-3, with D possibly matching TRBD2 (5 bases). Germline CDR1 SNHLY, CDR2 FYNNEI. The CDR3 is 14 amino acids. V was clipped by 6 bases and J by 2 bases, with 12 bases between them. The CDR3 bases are TGTGCCAGCAGGGACTCCACGAACACAGATACGCAGTATTTT. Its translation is CASRDSTNTDTQYF.

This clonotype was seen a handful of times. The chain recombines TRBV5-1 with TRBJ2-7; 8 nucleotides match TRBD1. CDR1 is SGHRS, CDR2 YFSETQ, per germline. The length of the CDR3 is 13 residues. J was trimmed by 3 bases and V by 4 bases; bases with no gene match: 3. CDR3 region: CASSRDRRYEQYF. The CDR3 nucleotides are TGCGCCAGCAGCCGGGACAGGCGCTACGAGCAGTACTTC.

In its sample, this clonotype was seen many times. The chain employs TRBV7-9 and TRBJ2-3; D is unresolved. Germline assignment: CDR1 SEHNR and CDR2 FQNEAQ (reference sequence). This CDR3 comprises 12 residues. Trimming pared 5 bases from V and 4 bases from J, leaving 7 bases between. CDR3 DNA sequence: TGTGCCAGCAGCCCTCTCGCAGATACGCAGTATTTT. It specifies CASSPLADTQYF.

The CDR3 is CASSLRGLPNTEAFF. DNA for the CDR3: TGTGCCAGCAGCCTCAGGGGACTACCTAACACTGAAGCTTTCTTT. J is TRBJ1-1 and V is TRBV11-2; possibly TRBD1 for D (6 bases). Per germline, CDR1 SGHAT and CDR2 FQNNGV. The CDR3 is made up of 15 amino acids. V lost 5 bases, J lost 2 bases, and 15 bases lay in between.

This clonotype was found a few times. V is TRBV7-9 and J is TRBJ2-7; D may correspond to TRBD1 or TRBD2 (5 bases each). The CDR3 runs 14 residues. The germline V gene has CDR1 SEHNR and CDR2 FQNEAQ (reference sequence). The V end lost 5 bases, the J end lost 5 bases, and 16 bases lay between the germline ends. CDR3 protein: CASSVGRGPDEQYF. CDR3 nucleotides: TGTGCCAGCAGCGTGGGAAGGGGACCCGACGAGCAGTACTTC.

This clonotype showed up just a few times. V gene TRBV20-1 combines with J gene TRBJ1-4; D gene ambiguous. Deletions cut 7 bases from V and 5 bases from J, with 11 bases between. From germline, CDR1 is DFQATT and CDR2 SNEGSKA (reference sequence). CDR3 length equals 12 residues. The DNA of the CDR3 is TGCAGTGTAGGCAGAGCGAATGAAAAACTGTTTTTT. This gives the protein CSVGRANEKLFF.

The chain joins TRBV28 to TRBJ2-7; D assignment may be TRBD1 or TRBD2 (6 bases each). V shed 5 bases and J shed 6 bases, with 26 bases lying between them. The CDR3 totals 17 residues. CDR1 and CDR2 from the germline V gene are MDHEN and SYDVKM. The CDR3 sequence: CASSTRGPGPEDSEQYV. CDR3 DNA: TGTGCCAGCAGTACACGGGGGCCCGGGCCCGAGGACTCCGAGCAGTACGTC.

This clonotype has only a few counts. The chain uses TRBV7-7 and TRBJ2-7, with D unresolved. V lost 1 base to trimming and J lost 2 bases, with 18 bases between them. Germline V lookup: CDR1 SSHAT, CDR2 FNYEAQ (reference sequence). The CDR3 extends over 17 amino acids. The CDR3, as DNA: TGTGCCAGCAGCTTAGAACACGCCCGAAGAGAACCCTACGAGCAGTACGTC. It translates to CASSLEHARREPYEQYV.

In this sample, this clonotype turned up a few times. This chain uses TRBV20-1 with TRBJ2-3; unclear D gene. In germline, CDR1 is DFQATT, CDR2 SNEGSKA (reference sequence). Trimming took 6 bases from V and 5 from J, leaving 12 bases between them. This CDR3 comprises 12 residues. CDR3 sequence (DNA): TGCAGTGCGGAGACCATGGGAGATACGCAGTATTTT. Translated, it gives CSAETMGDTQYF.

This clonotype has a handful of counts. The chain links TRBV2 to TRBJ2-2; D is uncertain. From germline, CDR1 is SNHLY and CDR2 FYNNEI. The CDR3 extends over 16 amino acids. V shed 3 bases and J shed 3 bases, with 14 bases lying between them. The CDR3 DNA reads TGTGCCAGCAGTGATCGTGGCCCTTACTACACCGGGGAGCTGTTTTTT. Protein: CASSDRGPYYTGELFF.

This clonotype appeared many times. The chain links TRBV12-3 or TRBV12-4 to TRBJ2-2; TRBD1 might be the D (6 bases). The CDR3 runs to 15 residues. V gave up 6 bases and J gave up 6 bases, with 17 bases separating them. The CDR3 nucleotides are TGTGCCAGCAGAACAGGGCTGAGAAGTGCCGGGGAGCTGTTTTTT. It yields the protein CASRTGLRSAGELFF.

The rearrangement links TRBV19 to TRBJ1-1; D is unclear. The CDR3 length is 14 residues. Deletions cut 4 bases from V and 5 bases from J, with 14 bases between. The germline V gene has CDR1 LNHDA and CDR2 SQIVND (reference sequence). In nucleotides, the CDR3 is TGTGCCAGTAGTACCCGGAGGGCGGAAACTGAAGCTTTCTTT. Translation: CASSTRRAETEAFF.

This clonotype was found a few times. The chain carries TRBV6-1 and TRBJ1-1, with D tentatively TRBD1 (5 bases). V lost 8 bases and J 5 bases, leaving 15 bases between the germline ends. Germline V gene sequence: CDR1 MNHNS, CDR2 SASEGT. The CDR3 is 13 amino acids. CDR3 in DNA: TGTGCCAGCCGGGGGGGGTCGCGGACTGAAGCTTTCTTT. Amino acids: CASRGGSRTEAFF.

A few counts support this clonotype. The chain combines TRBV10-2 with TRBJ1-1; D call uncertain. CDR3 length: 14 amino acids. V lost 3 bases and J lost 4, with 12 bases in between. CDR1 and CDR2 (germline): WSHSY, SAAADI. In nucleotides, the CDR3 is TGCGCCAGCAGTGAAGAACCGGGGAGCACTGAAGCTTTCTTT. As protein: CASSEEPGSTEAFF.